The rows below give T cell receptor beta chains drawn from one sample of a study of CD4 T cells in relation to SARS-CoV-2 and coronaviruses. Their recognized antigens are unknown. Sequencing was performed with immunoSEQ multiplex PCR; in TCRdb, only in-frame clones are kept and a portion is missing. The data show roughly 30,000 clones, with around 78% seen just once and 20% to 25% held by the top ten. Sequenced sample: CD4+ T cells from PBMCs, cultured in vitro. Receptors were obtained from a human donor in good health. CDR3s include the opening cysteine and the closing phenylalanine or tryptophan. D genes are given only for firm matches. Expanded clones get a size class; other rows say once, few or many, or leave the size out.

cdr3_nt: TGCGCCAGCAGCGAGACGCAGGGTTTGGGAGAGACCCAGTACTTC
cdr3_aa: CASSETQGLGETQYF
d_call: .
clone_size: .
v_call: TRBV5-1
j_call: TRBJ2-5

cdr3_nt: TGTGCCAGTAGTAGGGATAAACAGGGCTGGAACGAGCAGTACTTC
cdr3_aa: CASSRDKQGWNEQYF
d_call: .
clone_size: .
v_call: TRBV19
j_call: TRBJ2-7

cdr3_nt: TGTGCCAGCAGCCAGATTCAACCTTACGAGCAGTACTTC
cdr3_aa: CASSQIQPYEQYF
d_call: .
clone_size: few
v_call: TRBV7-9
j_call: TRBJ2-7

cdr3_nt: TGTGCAAGTCGCTTAGGTAGGACTAGCGGGGGTATTTATTTGGGCAATGAGCAGTTCTTC
cdr3_aa: CASRLGRTSGGIYLGNEQFF
d_call: .
clone_size: .
v_call: TRBV12-2
j_call: TRBJ2-1

cdr3_nt: TGTGCCAGCAGCTTACCGTTTGGGGGTGTTGAAGAGACCCAGTACTTC
cdr3_aa: CASSLPFGGVEETQYF
d_call: .
clone_size: .
v_call: TRBV7-2
j_call: TRBJ2-5

cdr3_nt: TGTGCCAGTAGTATTACAGCTACCAGCTCTGGAAACACCATATATTTT
cdr3_aa: CASSITATSSGNTIYF
d_call: .
clone_size: .
v_call: TRBV19
j_call: TRBJ1-3

cdr3_nt: TGTGCCAGCAGCCCCGGTGGGCGGGAGACCCAGTACTTC
cdr3_aa: CASSPGGRETQYF
d_call: .
clone_size: .
v_call: TRBV12-3/TRBV12-4
j_call: TRBJ2-5

cdr3_nt: TGTGCCAGTAGTAAGCCCGAGAGGGGCCACAATCAGCCCCAGCATTTT
cdr3_aa: CASSKPERGHNQPQHF
d_call: .
clone_size: .
v_call: TRBV19
j_call: TRBJ1-5

cdr3_nt: TGTGCCACCCGCGACAGGTCTAGCACAGATACGCAGTATTTT
cdr3_aa: CATRDRSSTDTQYF
d_call: .
clone_size: .
v_call: TRBV7-2
j_call: TRBJ2-3

cdr3_nt: TGTGCCAGCAGCTTAGGCGGGGTTCAGCCCCAGCATTTT
cdr3_aa: CASSLGGVQPQHF
d_call: .
clone_size: .
v_call: TRBV5-4
j_call: TRBJ1-5

cdr3_nt: TGCGCCAGCAGCCCTCGACAGGGGTCGGCTGGCTACACCTTC
cdr3_aa: CASSPRQGSAGYTF
d_call: TRBD1
clone_size: .
v_call: TRBV4-3
j_call: TRBJ1-2

cdr3_nt: TGCGCCAGCAGCCACCCCAACCAGATTAACACTGAAGCTTTCTTT
cdr3_aa: CASSHPNQINTEAFF
d_call: .
clone_size: few
v_call: TRBV4-1
j_call: TRBJ1-1

cdr3_nt: TGTGCCATCGGGGTGGATACGCAGTATTTT
cdr3_aa: CAIGVDTQYF
d_call: .
clone_size: .
v_call: TRBV10-3
j_call: TRBJ2-3

cdr3_nt: TGTGCCAGCAGATTAGGACCTCGACAGGGGGCGGATGAGCAGTTCTTC
cdr3_aa: CASRLGPRQGADEQFF
d_call: TRBD1
clone_size: .
v_call: TRBV7-2
j_call: TRBJ2-1

cdr3_nt: TGTGCCAGCAGTTATGAGGGACAGGTCTCTGGGGCCAACGTCCTGACTTTC
cdr3_aa: CASSYEGQVSGANVLTF
d_call: TRBD1
clone_size: few
v_call: TRBV6-2/TRBV6-3
j_call: TRBJ2-6

cdr3_nt: TGTGCCAGCAGCCCGGAGGTCAGGTTCACAGATACGCAGTATTTT
cdr3_aa: CASSPEVRFTDTQYF
d_call: .
clone_size: .
v_call: TRBV3-1/TRBV3-2
j_call: TRBJ2-3

cdr3_nt: TGTGCCAGCACGACAACGGCGGCCCAAGAGACCCAGTACTTC
cdr3_aa: CASTTTAAQETQYF
d_call: .
clone_size: .
v_call: TRBV6-5
j_call: TRBJ2-5

cdr3_nt: TGTGCCAGCAGTGGAGCCAGCAACACTGAAGCTTTCTTT
cdr3_aa: CASSGASNTEAFF
d_call: .
clone_size: .
v_call: TRBV2
j_call: TRBJ1-1

cdr3_nt: TGTGCCAGCAGCGTCGGTCAAAGGACTGAAGCTTTCTTT
cdr3_aa: CASSVGQRTEAFF
d_call: .
clone_size: .
v_call: TRBV11-3
j_call: TRBJ1-1

cdr3_nt: TGTGCCAGTAGGGTGCAGGGGGCGACCACCGGGGAGCTGTTTTTT
cdr3_aa: CASRVQGATTGELFF
d_call: TRBD1
clone_size: few
v_call: TRBV19
j_call: TRBJ2-2

cdr3_nt: TGTGCCAGCACAGGGACGGCCAAAAACATTCAGTACTTC
cdr3_aa: CASTGTAKNIQYF
d_call: .
clone_size: .
v_call: TRBV6-5
j_call: TRBJ2-4

cdr3_nt: TGCGCCAGTACAAAGCCGGGACTAGCGACCTACGAGCAGTACTTC
cdr3_aa: CASTKPGLATYEQYF
d_call: TRBD2
clone_size: few
v_call: TRBV10-2
j_call: TRBJ2-7

cdr3_nt: TGCAGCGTAGAAGCGGGAAGAGGCTACACCTTC
cdr3_aa: CSVEAGRGYTF
d_call: .
clone_size: .
v_call: TRBV29-1
j_call: TRBJ1-2

cdr3_nt: TGTGCCAGCAGTTTGTTAGCGCAGCGGTCCTACAATGAGCAGTTCTTC
cdr3_aa: CASSLLAQRSYNEQFF
d_call: .
clone_size: few
v_call: TRBV6-2/TRBV6-3
j_call: TRBJ2-1

cdr3_nt: TGTGCCAGTAGTATAACAGGGGGCAGAGCTTTCTTT
cdr3_aa: CASSITGGRAFF
d_call: TRBD1
clone_size: .
v_call: TRBV19
j_call: TRBJ1-1

cdr3_nt: TGCGCCAGCAGCCAAGACGATTGGGTTCGGGGAAACACCATATATTTT
cdr3_aa: CASSQDDWVRGNTIYF
d_call: .
clone_size: few
v_call: TRBV4-1
j_call: TRBJ1-3

cdr3_nt: TGTGCCAGCAGCCCCCGACAGGACGCTGGAAACACCATATATTTT
cdr3_aa: CASSPRQDAGNTIYF
d_call: .
clone_size: .
v_call: TRBV3-1/TRBV3-2
j_call: TRBJ1-3

cdr3_nt: TGTGCCAGCAGCTTAGTTTCGGGGGTTAGCGAGCAGTACTTC
cdr3_aa: CASSLVSGVSEQYF
d_call: .
clone_size: .
v_call: TRBV7-2
j_call: TRBJ2-7

cdr3_nt: TGTGCCAGCAATACTGGGACCCGGGGAGAGCAGTACTTC
cdr3_aa: CASNTGTRGEQYF
d_call: .
clone_size: .
v_call: TRBV2
j_call: TRBJ2-7

cdr3_nt: TGCGCCAGCAGCCAAGATAGGGCCGGACTAGCGGGGGGGTACGAGCAGTACTTC
cdr3_aa: CASSQDRAGLAGGYEQYF
d_call: TRBD2
clone_size: .
v_call: TRBV4-1
j_call: TRBJ2-7

cdr3_nt: TGTGCCAGCAGCTCCCCCTCCTACGAGCAGTACTTC
cdr3_aa: CASSSPSYEQYF
d_call: .
clone_size: .
v_call: TRBV5-6
j_call: TRBJ2-7

cdr3_nt: TGTGCCAGCAGCACCCAATCCGGGACAGGGCCCGAGCAGTACTTC
cdr3_aa: CASSTQSGTGPEQYF
d_call: TRBD1
clone_size: .
v_call: TRBV7-2
j_call: TRBJ2-7

cdr3_nt: TGTGCCACCACTAACATCGGGGGGGATCAGCCCCAGCATTTT
cdr3_aa: CATTNIGGDQPQHF
d_call: .
clone_size: few
v_call: TRBV10-3
j_call: TRBJ1-5

cdr3_nt: TGTGCCAGCAGCTTGCTCGGATCTAACACCGGGGAGCTGTTTTTT
cdr3_aa: CASSLLGSNTGELFF
d_call: .
clone_size: .
v_call: TRBV5-4
j_call: TRBJ2-2

cdr3_nt: TGTGCCAGCAGCTTCTACAGGGTACGCGAGCAGTACTTC
cdr3_aa: CASSFYRVREQYF
d_call: .
clone_size: .
v_call: TRBV11-3
j_call: TRBJ2-7

cdr3_nt: TGTGCCAGCAGTGACATACAGGGAAAGAACACTGAAGCTTTCTTT
cdr3_aa: CASSDIQGKNTEAFF
d_call: .
clone_size: .
v_call: TRBV25-1
j_call: TRBJ1-1

cdr3_nt: TGTGCCAGCTCACCGGTCGACAGGGACTACTCTAGCAATCAGCCCCAGCATTTT
cdr3_aa: CASSPVDRDYSSNQPQHF
d_call: TRBD1
clone_size: .
v_call: TRBV18
j_call: TRBJ1-5

cdr3_nt: TGCGCCAGCAGCACCGGACTGGGGCGGGCCGGCGGGAACATTCAGTACTTC
cdr3_aa: CASSTGLGRAGGNIQYF
d_call: .
clone_size: .
v_call: TRBV5-1
j_call: TRBJ2-4

cdr3_nt: TGTGCCAGCAGCGTAGGGGGAATCGGGAACACTGAAGCTTTCTTT
cdr3_aa: CASSVGGIGNTEAFF
d_call: .
clone_size: .
v_call: TRBV9
j_call: TRBJ1-1

cdr3_nt: TGTGCCAGCAGCAAAGGTTTAGGGGAGGGAGCGGCCGGGGTTGAGCAGTTCTTC
cdr3_aa: CASSKGLGEGAAGVEQFF
d_call: .
clone_size: .
v_call: TRBV21-1
j_call: TRBJ2-1